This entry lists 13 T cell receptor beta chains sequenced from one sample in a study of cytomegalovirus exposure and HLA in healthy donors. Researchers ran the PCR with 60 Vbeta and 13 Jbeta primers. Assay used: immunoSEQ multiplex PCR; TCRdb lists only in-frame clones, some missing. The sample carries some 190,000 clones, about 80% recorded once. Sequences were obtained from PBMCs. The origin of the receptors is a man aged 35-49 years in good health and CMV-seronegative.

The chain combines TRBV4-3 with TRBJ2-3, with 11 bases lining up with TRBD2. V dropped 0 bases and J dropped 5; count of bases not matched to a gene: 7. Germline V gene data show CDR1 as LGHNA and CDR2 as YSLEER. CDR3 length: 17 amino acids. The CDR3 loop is CASSQEMGLAVGDTQYF. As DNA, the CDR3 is TGCGCCAGCAGCCAAGAGATGGGACTAGCGGTAGGAGATACGCAGTATTTT.

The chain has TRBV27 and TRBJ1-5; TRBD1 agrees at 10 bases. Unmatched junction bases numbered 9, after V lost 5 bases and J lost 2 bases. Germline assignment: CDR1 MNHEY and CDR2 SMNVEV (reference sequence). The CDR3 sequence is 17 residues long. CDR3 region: CASSADRGRRGNQPQHF. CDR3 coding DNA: TGTGCCAGCAGTGCCGACAGGGGGCGGAGGGGCAATCAGCCCCAGCATTTT.

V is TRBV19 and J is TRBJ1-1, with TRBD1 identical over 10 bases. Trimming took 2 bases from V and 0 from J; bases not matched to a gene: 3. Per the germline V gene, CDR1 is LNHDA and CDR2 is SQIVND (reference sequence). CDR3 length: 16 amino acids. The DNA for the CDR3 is TGTGCCAGTAGTATACGGACAGGGGGAATGAACACTGAAGCTTTCTTT. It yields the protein CASSIRTGGMNTEAFF. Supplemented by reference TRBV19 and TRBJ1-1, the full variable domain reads DGGITQSPKYLFRKEGQNVTLSCEQNLNHDAMYWYRQDPGQGLRLIYYSQIVNDFQKGDIAEGYSVSREKKESFPLTVTSAQKNPTAFYLCASSIRTGGMNTEAFFGQGTRLTVV.

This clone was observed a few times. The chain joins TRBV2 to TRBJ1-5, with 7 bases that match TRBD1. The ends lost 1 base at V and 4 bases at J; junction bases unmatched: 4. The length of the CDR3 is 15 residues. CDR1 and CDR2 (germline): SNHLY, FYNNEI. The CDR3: CASSEGGTVNQPQHF. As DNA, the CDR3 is TGTGCCAGCAGTGAAGGGGGGACAGTGAATCAGCCCCAGCATTTT.

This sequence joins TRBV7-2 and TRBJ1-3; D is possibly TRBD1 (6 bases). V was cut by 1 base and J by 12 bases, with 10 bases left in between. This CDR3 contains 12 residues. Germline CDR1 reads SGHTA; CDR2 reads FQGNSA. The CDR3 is CASSLERGHIYF. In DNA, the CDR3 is TGTGCCAGCAGCTTAGAGAGGGGACACATATATTTT.

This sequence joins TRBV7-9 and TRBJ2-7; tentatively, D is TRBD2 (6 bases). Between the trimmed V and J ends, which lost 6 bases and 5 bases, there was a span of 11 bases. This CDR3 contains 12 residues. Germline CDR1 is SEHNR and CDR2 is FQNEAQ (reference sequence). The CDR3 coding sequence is TGTGCCAGCAGTCTGACTAGAAACGAGCAGTACTTC. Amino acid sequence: CASSLTRNEQYF.

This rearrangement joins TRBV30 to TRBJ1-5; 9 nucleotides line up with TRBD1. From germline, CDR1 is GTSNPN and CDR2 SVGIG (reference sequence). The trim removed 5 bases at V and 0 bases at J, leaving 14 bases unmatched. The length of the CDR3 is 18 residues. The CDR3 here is CAWAPGTGRRYSNQPQHF. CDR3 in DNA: TGTGCCTGGGCCCCCGGGACAGGGAGGCGGTATAGCAATCAGCCCCAGCATTTT.

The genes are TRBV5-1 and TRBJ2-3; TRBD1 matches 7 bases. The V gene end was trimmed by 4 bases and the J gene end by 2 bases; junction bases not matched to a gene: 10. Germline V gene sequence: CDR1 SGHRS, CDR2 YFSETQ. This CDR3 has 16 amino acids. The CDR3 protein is CASSTGTVGYTDTQYF. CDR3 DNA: TGCGCCAGCAGCACGGGGACAGTGGGATACACAGATACGCAGTATTTT.

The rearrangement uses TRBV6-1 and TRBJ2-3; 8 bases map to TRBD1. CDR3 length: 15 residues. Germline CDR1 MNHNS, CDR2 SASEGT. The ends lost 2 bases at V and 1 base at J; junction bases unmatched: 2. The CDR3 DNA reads TGTGCCAGCAGTGAACCGGGACAGGGCACAGATACGCAGTATTTT. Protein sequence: CASSEPGQGTDTQYF.

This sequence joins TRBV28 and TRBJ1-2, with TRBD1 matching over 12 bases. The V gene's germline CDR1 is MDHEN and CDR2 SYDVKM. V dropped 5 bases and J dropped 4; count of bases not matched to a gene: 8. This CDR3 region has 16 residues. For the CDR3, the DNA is TGTGCCAGCAGTGACGTTGGGACAGGGGGCCGCTATGGCTACACCTTC. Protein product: CASSDVGTGGRYGYTF.

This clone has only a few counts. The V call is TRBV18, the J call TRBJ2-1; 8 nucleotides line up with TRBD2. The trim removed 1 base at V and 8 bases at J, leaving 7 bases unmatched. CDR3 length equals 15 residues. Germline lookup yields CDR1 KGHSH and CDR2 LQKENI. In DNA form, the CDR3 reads TGTGCCAGCTCACCACAACGGGGGGGCGACTATGAGCAGTTCTTC. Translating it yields CASSPQRGGDYEQFF.

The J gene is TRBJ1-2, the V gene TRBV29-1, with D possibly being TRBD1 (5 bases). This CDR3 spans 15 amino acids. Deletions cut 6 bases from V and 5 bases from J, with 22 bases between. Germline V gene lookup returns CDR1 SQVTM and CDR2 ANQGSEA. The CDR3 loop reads CSVDNDSTFKYGYTF. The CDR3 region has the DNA TGCAGCGTAGATAATGACAGCACTTTTAAATATGGCTACACCTTC.

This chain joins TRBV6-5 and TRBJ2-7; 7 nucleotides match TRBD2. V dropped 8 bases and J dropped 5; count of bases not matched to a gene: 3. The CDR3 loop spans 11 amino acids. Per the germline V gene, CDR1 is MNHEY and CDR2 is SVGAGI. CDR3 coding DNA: TGTGCCAGCCAGCGGGAAAACGAGCAGTACTTC. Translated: CASQRENEQYF.